This TCR beta chain was documented in a study of blood T cell repertoires in COVID-19. Study information: Spain, Italy and the United States supplied samples that represented acute and convalescent COVID-19.

Repertoires were generated with immunoSEQ multiplex PCR, while TCRdb's copy carries only in-frame clones and drops some. The table shows more than 250,000 clones, with about 86% occurring only once. V dropped 2 bases and J dropped 14 bases, with 15 bases sitting between them. CDR1 and CDR2 from the germline V gene are GTSNPN and SVGIG (reference sequence). The CDR3 length is 11 residues. This chain connects TRBV30 to TRBJ1-1; D is unclear. The sequence derives from a woman in her 30s who had recovered from COVID-19. The sequenced sample consisted of peripheral blood. CDR3 amino acids: CAWSHGGSIFF. The CDR3 DNA sequence: TGTGCCTGGAGTCATGGAGGCTCCATCTTCTTT.